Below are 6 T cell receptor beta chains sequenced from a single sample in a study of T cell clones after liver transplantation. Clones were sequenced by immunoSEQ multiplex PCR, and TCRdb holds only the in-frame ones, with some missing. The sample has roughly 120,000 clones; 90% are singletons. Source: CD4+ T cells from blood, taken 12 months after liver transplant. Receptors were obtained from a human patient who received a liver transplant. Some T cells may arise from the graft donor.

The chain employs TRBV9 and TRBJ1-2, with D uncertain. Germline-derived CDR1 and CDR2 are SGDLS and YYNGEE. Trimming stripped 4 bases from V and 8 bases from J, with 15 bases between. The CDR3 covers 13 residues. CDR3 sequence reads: CASSLGVPGGYTF. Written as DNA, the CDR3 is TGTGCCAGCAGCCTCGGGGTTCCGGGGGGCTACACCTTC.

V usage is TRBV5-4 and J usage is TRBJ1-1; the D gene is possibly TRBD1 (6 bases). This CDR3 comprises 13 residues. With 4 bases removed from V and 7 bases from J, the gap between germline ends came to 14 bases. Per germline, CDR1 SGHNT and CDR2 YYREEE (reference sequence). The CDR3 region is CASSNYRAGEAFF. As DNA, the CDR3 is TGTGCCAGCAGCAACTACAGGGCCGGTGAAGCTTTCTTT.

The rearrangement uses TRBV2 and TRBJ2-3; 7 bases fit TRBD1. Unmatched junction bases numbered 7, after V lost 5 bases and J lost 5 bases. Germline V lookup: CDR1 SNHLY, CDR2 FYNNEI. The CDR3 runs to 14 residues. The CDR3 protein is CASSYTGAGDTQYF. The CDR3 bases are TGTGCCAGCAGTTATACAGGGGCGGGAGATACGCAGTATTTT.

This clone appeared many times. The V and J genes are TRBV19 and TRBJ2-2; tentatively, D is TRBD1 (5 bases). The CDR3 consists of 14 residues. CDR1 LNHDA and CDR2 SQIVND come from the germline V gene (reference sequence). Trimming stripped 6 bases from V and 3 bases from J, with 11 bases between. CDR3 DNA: TGTGCCAGTAGATTGACAGTACACACCGGGGAGCTGTTTTTT. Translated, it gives CASRLTVHTGELFF.

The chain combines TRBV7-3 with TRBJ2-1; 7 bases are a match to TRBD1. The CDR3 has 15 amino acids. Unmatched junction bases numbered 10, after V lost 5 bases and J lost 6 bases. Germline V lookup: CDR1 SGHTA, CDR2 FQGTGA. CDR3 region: CASSPTRGTANEQFF. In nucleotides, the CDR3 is TGTGCCAGCAGCCCCACCCGAGGGACAGCCAATGAGCAGTTCTTC.

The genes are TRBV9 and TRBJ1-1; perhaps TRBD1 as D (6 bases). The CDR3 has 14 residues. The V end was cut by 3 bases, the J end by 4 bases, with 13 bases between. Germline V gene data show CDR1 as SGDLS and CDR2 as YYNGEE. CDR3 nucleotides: TGTGCCAGCAGCGCCAAGGGGGTGAGCACTGAAGCTTTCTTT. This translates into CASSAKGVSTEAFF.